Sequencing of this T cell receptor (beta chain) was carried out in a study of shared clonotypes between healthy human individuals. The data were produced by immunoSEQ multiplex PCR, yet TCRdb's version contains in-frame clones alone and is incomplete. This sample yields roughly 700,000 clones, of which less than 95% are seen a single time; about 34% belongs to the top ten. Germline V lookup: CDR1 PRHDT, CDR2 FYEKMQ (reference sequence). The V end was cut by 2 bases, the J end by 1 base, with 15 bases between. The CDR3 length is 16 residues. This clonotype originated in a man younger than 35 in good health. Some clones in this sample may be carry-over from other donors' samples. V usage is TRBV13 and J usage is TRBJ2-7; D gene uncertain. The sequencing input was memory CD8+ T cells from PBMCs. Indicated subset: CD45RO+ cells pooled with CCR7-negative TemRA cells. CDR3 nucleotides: TGTGCCAGCAGCTTACGAAGCCTTTCACCTTCCTACGAGCAGTACTTC. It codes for CASSLRSLSPSYEQYF.